A selection of T cell receptor beta chains follows, all from one sample in a study of T cell repertoires in cytomegalovirus infection. TCRdb reprocessed the reads with MiXCR, giving one entry per CDR3 protein. Of 250,000 or so distinct CDR3 sequences listed, around 12% are singletons. The sequenced sample consisted of PBMCs. The receptors stem from a human donor in good health (CMV status not recorded). Some clones in this sample may be carry-over from other donors' samples. Both conserved end residues are part of each CDR3. The order of the fields is J gene, D gene, V gene, clone size, CDR3 DNA, CDR3 protein. D genes are given only for firm matches. Clone size is shown for a subset of rows, as once, few, many or a class of expanded clone.

TRBJ2-7 | TRBD2 | TRBV6-5 | few | TGTGCCAGCAGTTACCGGACTAGCGGATCCTACGAGCAGTACTTC | CASSYRTSGSYEQYF
TRBJ1-6 | . | TRBV7-2 | many | TGTGCCAGCAGCGACCACGGGAGGACCGATTCACCCCTCCACTTT | CASSDHGRTDSPLHF
TRBJ2-3 | . | TRBV7-2 | many | TGTGCCAGCAGCTTAATGGGGGGAACGGATACGCAGTATTTT | CASSLMGGTDTQYF
TRBJ1-2 | . | TRBV25-1 | many | TGTGCCAGCAGTGAACGGGTAGGGGACTATGGCTACACCTTC | CASSERVGDYGYTF
TRBJ2-3 | TRBD2 | TRBV12-3/TRBV12-4 | many | TGTGCCAGCAGGTCCGCGGGGGTGGTAGATACGCAGTATTTT | CASRSAGVVDTQYF
TRBJ2-3 | . | TRBV7-3 | many | TGTGCCAGCAGCTTAGGGGGGACAGTTGGCCATACGCAGTATTTT | CASSLGGTVGHTQYF
TRBJ2-2 | . | TRBV18 | few | TGTGCCAGCTCCCCCCCAGGGGCGCCGTCCACCGGGGAGCTGTTTTTT | CASSPPGAPSTGELFF
TRBJ2-3 | TRBD2 | TRBV4-1 | few | TGCGCCAGCAGCCAAGACGGGGGGGCGGATACGCAGTATTTT | CASSQDGGADTQYF
TRBJ2-7 | TRBD2 | TRBV20-1 | . | TGCAGTGCTCAAAAGTCCGACGGGCTAGCGGGAGCCCACGAGCAGTACTTC | CSAQKSDGLAGAHEQYF
TRBJ2-2 | TRBD1 | TRBV6-2/TRBV6-3 | many | TGTGCCAGCAGCCAACAGACAGGGTATACCGGGGAGCTGTTTTTT | CASSQQTGYTGELFF
TRBJ2-7 | TRBD1 | TRBV7-2 | many | TGTGCCAGCAGTCTCCCGGGACAGGGGGTTTCAATCGAGCAGTACTTC | CASSLPGQGVSIEQYF